Listed here are 22 T cell receptor beta chains from one sample, sequenced in a study of shared clonotypes between healthy human individuals. Clones were sequenced by immunoSEQ multiplex PCR, and TCRdb holds only the in-frame ones, with some missing. The profile shows about 2.1 million clones, around 93% of them singletons. CD8 cells classed as naive were CD45RO-negative and positively selected for CCR7, excluding terminally differentiated effector memory CD45RA+ cells. The material sequenced was naive CD8+ T cells from PBMCs. The receptor source for this set is a young man in good health. Some clones in this sample may be carry-over from other donors' samples.

The J gene is TRBJ1-2, the V gene TRBV11-2; D not resolved. V gave up 1 base and J gave up 2 bases, with 8 bases separating them. CDR3 length: 14 amino acids. Germline CDR1 reads SGHAT; CDR2 reads FQNNGV. CDR3 residues: CASSLGGVNYGYTF. CDR3 in DNA: TGTGCCAGCAGCTTAGGCGGGGTAAACTATGGCTACACCTTC.

The rearrangement links TRBV5-5 to TRBJ2-7, with TRBD2 matching over 10 bases. The CDR3 is made up of 15 amino acids. J lost 5 bases, V lost 4 bases, and 9 bases had no gene match. Germline V gene data show CDR1 as SGHKS and CDR2 as YYEKEE (reference sequence). The CDR3 protein is CASSPGLAGVHEQYF. Here the CDR3 DNA reads TGTGCCAGCAGCCCGGGGCTAGCGGGAGTCCACGAGCAGTACTTC.

The chain combines TRBV27 with TRBJ2-7, with 7 nucleotides matching TRBD2. Germline CDR1 and CDR2: MNHEY and SMNVEV (reference sequence). The CDR3 runs 16 residues. V shed 2 bases and J 4 bases; nucleotides not matched to a gene: 11. The CDR3 DNA is TGTGCCAGCAGTTTAAAAAGGGGAGGGGAGGGGTACGAGCAGTACTTC. Its translation: CASSLKRGGEGYEQYF.

Regarding this clone: This specimen includes other DNA sequences encoding the same CDR3. DNA for the CDR3: TGTGCCAGCAGTCCCTGGACAGGCTACGAGCAGTACTTC. Translation gives CASSPWTGYEQYF. This rearrangement joins TRBV7-9 to TRBJ2-7, with 7 bases lining up with TRBD1. The ends lost 6 bases at V and 3 bases at J; junction bases unmatched: 5. The CDR3 extends over 13 amino acids. The germline gives CDR1 SEHNR, CDR2 FQNEAQ (reference sequence).

The rearrangement links TRBV10-3 to TRBJ1-1, with D perhaps matching TRBD1 (5 bases). The CDR3 consists of 12 residues. Trimming took 8 bases from V and 1 from J, leaving 8 bases between them. The germline CDR1 and CDR2 sequences are ENHRY and SYGVKD. The CDR3 DNA is TGTGCCATCGGGACGGCGAACACTGAAGCTTTCTTT. It is translated as CAIGTANTEAFF.

The V and J genes are TRBV27 and TRBJ1-1; TRBD1 might be the D (5 bases). From germline, CDR1 is MNHEY and CDR2 SMNVEV (reference sequence). Between the trimmed V and J ends, which lost 5 bases and 3 bases, there was a span of 10 bases. CDR3 length equals 13 residues. CDR3 in DNA: TGTGCCAGCAGTAACCAGGGAGACACTGAAGCTTTCTTT. It yields the protein CASSNQGDTEAFF.

This clone was observed many times. This specimen includes other DNA sequences encoding the same CDR3. The chain links TRBV9 to TRBJ2-3, with 11 bases fitting TRBD2. Germline V gene data show CDR1 as SGDLS and CDR2 as YYNGEE. V lost 3 bases, J lost 2 bases, and 5 bases stayed unmatched. The CDR3 is 16 amino acids. This chain's CDR3 is CASSGGTSGLTDTQYF. As DNA, the CDR3 is TGTGCCAGCAGCGGGGGGACTAGCGGTCTCACAGATACGCAGTATTTT.

This clone was found once. This CDR3 is also generated by other DNA sequences in the sample. As DNA, the CDR3 is TGTGCCAGCAGCTTAGGGACAGGGGGCCTATATGGCTACACCTTC. It yields the protein CASSLGTGGLYGYTF. This chain uses TRBV7-9 with TRBJ1-2; 11 nucleotides line up with TRBD1. Germline assignment: CDR1 SEHNR and CDR2 FQNEAQ (reference sequence). After removal of 1 base from V and 5 bases from J, the junction contained 3 bases not matched to a gene. This CDR3 is 15 amino acids long.

The V and J genes are TRBV11-2 and TRBJ2-7; TRBD2 aligns across 13 bases. V dropped 5 bases and J dropped 5; count of bases not matched to a gene: 18. CDR1 is SGHAT, CDR2 FQNNGV, per germline. The CDR3 consists of 19 residues. The CDR3 DNA sequence: TGTGCCAGCAGCGCCCCGAGGACTAGCGGGAGTGGTCCCATGGACGAGCAGTACTTC. Translating gives CASSAPRTSGSGPMDEQYF.

The rearrangement joins TRBV15 to TRBJ2-7; possible D gene TRBD1, 6 bases. The CDR3 has 13 amino acids. The germline gives CDR1 LNHNV, CDR2 YYDKDF (reference sequence). Trimming took 5 bases from V and 2 from J, leaving 10 bases between them. The CDR3 region is CATSPGTPYEQYF. CDR3 sequence (DNA): TGTGCCACCAGCCCCGGGACACCCTACGAGCAGTACTTC.

The CDR3 DNA is TGTGCCAGCAGCGCCACCCACAGGGACCACGCCAATGAGCAGTTCTTC. It specifies CASSATHRDHANEQFF. The chain carries TRBV7-9 and TRBJ2-1; the D gene is possibly TRBD1 (6 bases). The CDR3 has 16 amino acids. Trimming left V 5 bases short and J 6 bases short, with 20 bases between. Per germline, CDR1 SEHNR and CDR2 FQNEAQ (reference sequence). Looking up the rest from reference TRBV7-9 and TRBJ2-1 gives the full variable domain: DTGVSQNPRHKITKRGQNVTFRCDPISEHNRLYWYRQTLGQGPEFLTYFQNEAQLEKSRLLSDRFSAERPKGSFSTLEIQRTEQGDSAMYLCASSATHRDHANEQFFGPGTRLTVL.

In the case of this clone: Other DNA sequences within the sample encode an identical CDR3. This chain uses TRBV9 with TRBJ1-3; no clear D. Germline V gene data show CDR1 as SGDLS and CDR2 as YYNGEE. The ends were cut back, 0 bases at V and 4 bases at J, with 8 bases in the middle. This CDR3 is 14 amino acids long. The CDR3 spells CASSVGGLGNTIYF. In DNA, the CDR3 is TGTGCCAGCAGCGTAGGTGGGTTAGGAAACACCATATATTTT.

The rearrangement uses TRBV6-5 and TRBJ1-2, with no clear D. This CDR3 contains 13 residues. Germline V gene sequence: CDR1 MNHEY, CDR2 SVGAGI. The ends were cut back, 7 bases at V and 4 bases at J, with 13 bases in the middle. CDR3 region: CASTNGQPYGYTF. The CDR3 DNA sequence: TGTGCCAGCACCAACGGGCAGCCCTATGGCTACACCTTC.

The chain links TRBV5-1 to TRBJ2-7; D is perhaps TRBD2 (5 bases). V was pared by 4 bases and J by 3 bases, with 11 bases between. Germline CDR1 is SGHRS and CDR2 is YFSETQ. The CDR3 is 13 amino acids. The CDR3 nucleotides are TGCGCCAGCAGCCAAGGGAGCCTCTACGAGCAGTACTTC. Translation: CASSQGSLYEQYF.

Regarding this clone: Other DNA variants within this sample encode the same CDR3. V is TRBV9 and J is TRBJ2-7; D may correspond to TRBD1 or TRBD2 (5 bases each). V was cut by 2 bases and J by 2 bases, with 11 bases left in between. Germline V CDR1 and CDR2: SGDLS, YYNGEE. CDR3 length equals 14 residues. This chain's CDR3 is CASSVGTGTYEQYF. CDR3 nucleotide sequence: TGTGCCAGCAGCGTCGGGACGGGGACCTACGAGCAGTACTTC. Variable domain in full (rest from reference TRBV9 and TRBJ2-7): DSGVTQTPKHLITATGQRVTLRCSPRSGDLSVYWYQQSLDQGLQFLIQYYNGEERAKGNILERFSAQQFPDLHSELNLSSLELGDSALYFCASSVGTGTYEQYFGPGTRLTVT.

The V gene is TRBV6-1, the J gene TRBJ2-4; the D call may be TRBD1 or TRBD2 (6 bases each). There are 16 residues in the CDR3. The germline CDR1 and CDR2 sequences are MNHNS and SASEGT. V was cut by 0 bases and J by 6 bases, with 15 bases left in between. The CDR3, as DNA: TGTGCCAGCAGTGAAGCGTATGGGGGGCCTGGAAACATTCAGTACTTC. Translation gives CASSEAYGGPGNIQYF.

On this clone itself: The same CDR3 is also encoded by other DNA sequences in this sample. J is TRBJ1-2 and V is TRBV7-9; tentatively, D is TRBD1 (6 bases). The germline V gene has CDR1 SEHNR and CDR2 FQNEAQ (reference sequence). This CDR3 is 13 amino acids long. V was cut by 0 bases and J by 4 bases, with 6 bases left in between. The CDR3 nucleotides read TGTGCCAGCAGCTTAGCAGGGGGCTATGGCTACACCTTC. Protein product: CASSLAGGYGYTF.

This chain connects TRBV7-9 to TRBJ2-1, with a weak D call TRBD1 (5 bases). V gave up 5 bases and J gave up 5 bases, with 10 bases separating them. CDR1 and CDR2 (germline): SEHNR, FQNEAQ (reference sequence). The CDR3 has 13 amino acids. The CDR3 bases are TGTGCCAGCAGCGACAGACGAAACAATGAGCAGTTCTTC. It yields the protein CASSDRRNNEQFF. The full variable domain, its missing parts supplied by reference TRBV7-9 and TRBJ2-1, is DTGVSQNPRHKITKRGQNVTFRCDPISEHNRLYWYRQTLGQGPEFLTYFQNEAQLEKSRLLSDRFSAERPKGSFSTLEIQRTEQGDSAMYLCASSDRRNNEQFFGPGTRLTVL.

The chain combines TRBV2 with TRBJ1-2; TRBD1 aligns across 7 bases. CDR1 is SNHLY and CDR2 is FYNNEI in the germline V gene. The CDR3 sequence is 14 residues long. V lost 8 bases, J lost 8 bases, and 14 bases stayed unmatched. The CDR3 is CASRSPGQINGYTF. CDR3 coding DNA: TGTGCCAGCCGTAGCCCGGGACAGATTAACGGCTACACCTTC. The whole variable domain, remainder taken from reference TRBV2 and TRBJ1-2, is EPEVTQTPSHQVTQMGQEVILRCVPISNHLYFYWYRQILGQKVEFLVSFYNNEISEKSEIFDDQFSVERPDGSNFTLKIRSTKLEDSAMYFCASRSPGQINGYTFGSGTRLTVV.

V is TRBV6-4 and J is TRBJ2-7, with D possibly matching TRBD1 (6 bases). The CDR3 extends over 13 amino acids. The germline V and J ends were trimmed by 7 bases and 5 bases, with 15 bases remaining between them. CDR1 MRHNA and CDR2 SNTAGT come from the germline V gene. The CDR3 protein is CASTRDIYDEQYF. The DNA for the CDR3 is TGTGCCAGCACCCGGGACATCTACGACGAGCAGTACTTC.

Here the CDR3 reads CASSSQRWTLNIQYF. CDR3 nucleotide sequence: TGTGCCAGCAGTTCGCAGAGATGGACACTAAACATTCAGTACTTC. The genes are TRBV28 and TRBJ2-4, with D possibly matching TRBD1 (5 bases). The CDR3 extends over 15 amino acids. The V gene's germline CDR1 is MDHEN and CDR2 SYDVKM. V lost 4 bases and J lost 6, with 16 bases in between. The full variable domain, its missing parts supplied by reference TRBV28 and TRBJ2-4, is DVKVTQSSRYLVKRTGEKVFLECVQDMDHENMFWYRQDPGLGLRLIYFSYDVKMKEKGDIPEGYSVSREKKERFSLILESASTNQTSMYLCASSSQRWTLNIQYFGAGTRLSVL.

This clone has only one observation. CDR3 loop: CASITHRDGYGYTF. The CDR3 coding sequence is TGTGCCAGCATAACCCACCGGGACGGCTATGGCTACACCTTC. The chain couples TRBV28 to TRBJ1-2, with D possibly TRBD1 on 5 matching bases. The V gene's germline CDR1 is MDHEN and CDR2 SYDVKM. V lost 7 bases, J lost 4 bases, and 16 bases lay in between. There are 14 residues in the CDR3.